Below are 6 T cell receptor beta chains sequenced from a single sample in a study of cytomegalovirus exposure and HLA in healthy donors. Primers included in the PCR were 60 Vbeta and 13 Jbeta primers. TCRdb's copy holds only in-frame clones and misses some; the assay was immunoSEQ multiplex PCR. The sample consists of some 150,000 clones, 65% to 85% of them appearing once. The sequenced sample consisted of PBMCs. The receptors come from a man younger than 45 in good health and CMV-seronegative.

This clone was seen only a few times. V usage is TRBV28 and J usage is TRBJ1-2; 8 bases are a match to TRBD1. This CDR3 has 16 amino acids. With 2 bases clipped from V and 4 bases from J, the junction kept 9 bases outside the gene matches. Germline assignment: CDR1 MDHEN and CDR2 SYDVKM. CDR3 in amino acids: CASSLPGQGRSYGYTF. CDR3 sequence (DNA): TGTGCCAGCAGTTTACCCGGACAGGGCAGGAGCTATGGCTACACCTTC.

This chain joins TRBV10-2 and TRBJ2-7, with 10 bases identical to TRBD2. Trimming took 3 bases from V and 3 from J; bases not matched to a gene: 2. CDR1 is WSHSY, CDR2 SAAADI, per germline. This CDR3 is 14 amino acids long. CDR3 sequence reads: CASSEASGSYEQYF. The DNA for the CDR3 is TGCGCCAGCAGTGAAGCTAGCGGGAGCTACGAGCAGTACTTC.

The rearrangement uses TRBV6-5 and TRBJ1-5, with 9 bases fitting TRBD1. V was pared by 6 bases and J by 7 bases, with 10 bases of the junction left unmatched. Germline loops: CDR1 MNHEY, CDR2 SVGAGI. This CDR3 comprises 15 residues. Written as DNA, the CDR3 is TGTGCCAGCAGATCCCCGGGACAGGGAGACCAGCCCCAGCATTTT. Translating gives CASRSPGQGDQPQHF.

This chain links TRBV29-1 with TRBJ2-3; 11 bases are a match to TRBD1. Germline V gene data show CDR1 as SQVTM and CDR2 as ANQGSEA. The ends lost 7 bases at V and 5 bases at J; junction bases unmatched: 5. The CDR3 runs 13 residues. The DNA for the CDR3 is TGCAGCGCCTCGGGACAGGGGGAAGATACGCAGTATTTT. Translating gives CSASGQGEDTQYF.

V is TRBV2 and J is TRBJ2-5; D perhaps matches TRBD2 (6 bases). Looked up from germline, CDR1 is SNHLY and CDR2 is FYNNEI. The CDR3 covers 14 residues. V was trimmed by 3 bases and J by 1 base, leaving 9 bases between them. The CDR3 region has the DNA TGTGCCAGCAGTGAGGGGACTTCCCAAGAGACCCAGTACTTC. This codes for CASSEGTSQETQYF.

The V and J genes are TRBV5-6 and TRBJ2-7; 7 bases are shared with TRBD1. In germline, CDR1 is SGHDT, CDR2 YYEEEE. This CDR3 comprises 15 residues. Trimming took 0 bases from V and 3 from J; bases not matched to a gene: 6. CDR3 in amino acids: CASSLGGTALYEQYF. The DNA for the CDR3 is TGTGCCAGCAGCTTGGGGGGGACAGCTCTCTACGAGCAGTACTTC.